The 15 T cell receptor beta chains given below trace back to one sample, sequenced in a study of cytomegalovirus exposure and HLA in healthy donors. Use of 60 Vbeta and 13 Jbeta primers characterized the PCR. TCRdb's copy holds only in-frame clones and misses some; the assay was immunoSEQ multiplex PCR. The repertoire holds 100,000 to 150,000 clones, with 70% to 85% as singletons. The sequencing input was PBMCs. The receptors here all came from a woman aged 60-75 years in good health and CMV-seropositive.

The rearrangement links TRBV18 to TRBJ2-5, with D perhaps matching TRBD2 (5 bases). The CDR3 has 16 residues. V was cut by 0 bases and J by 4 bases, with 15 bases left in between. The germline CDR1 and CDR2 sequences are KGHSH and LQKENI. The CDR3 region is CASSPPAGGRGETQYF. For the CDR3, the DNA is TGTGCCAGCTCACCACCTGCGGGTGGCCGAGGAGAGACCCAGTACTTC.

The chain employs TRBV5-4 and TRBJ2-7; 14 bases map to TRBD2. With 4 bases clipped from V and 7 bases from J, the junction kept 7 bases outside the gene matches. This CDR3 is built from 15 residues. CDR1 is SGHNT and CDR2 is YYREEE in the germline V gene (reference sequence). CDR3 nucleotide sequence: TGTGCCAGCAGCCACATAGGGACTAGCGGGGGTGAGCAGTACTTC. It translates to CASSHIGTSGGEQYF.

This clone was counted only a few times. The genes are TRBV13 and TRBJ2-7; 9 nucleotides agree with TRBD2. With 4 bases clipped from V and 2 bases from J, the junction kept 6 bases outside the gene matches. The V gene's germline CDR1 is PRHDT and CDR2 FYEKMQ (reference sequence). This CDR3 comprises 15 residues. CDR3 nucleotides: TGTGCCAGCAGCTCCGCGGGAGGGCAGCCCTACGAGCAGTACTTC. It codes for CASSSAGGQPYEQYF.

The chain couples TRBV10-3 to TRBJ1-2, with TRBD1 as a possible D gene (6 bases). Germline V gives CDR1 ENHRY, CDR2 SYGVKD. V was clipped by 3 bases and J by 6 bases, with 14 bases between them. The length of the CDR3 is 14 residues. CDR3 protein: CAISESGTLDGYTF. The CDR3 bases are TGTGCCATCAGTGAATCCGGGACACTAGATGGCTACACCTTC.

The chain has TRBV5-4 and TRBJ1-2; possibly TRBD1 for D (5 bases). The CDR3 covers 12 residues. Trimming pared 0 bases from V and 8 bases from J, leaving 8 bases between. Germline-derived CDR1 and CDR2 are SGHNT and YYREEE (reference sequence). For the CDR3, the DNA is TGTGCCAGCAGCTTGGAGGCAGGGGGCTACACCTTC. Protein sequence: CASSLEAGGYTF.

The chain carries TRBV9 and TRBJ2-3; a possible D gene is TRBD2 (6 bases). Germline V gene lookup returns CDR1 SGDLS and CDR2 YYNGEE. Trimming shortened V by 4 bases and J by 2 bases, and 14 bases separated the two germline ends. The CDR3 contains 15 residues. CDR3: CASSPPSALTDTQYF. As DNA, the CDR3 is TGTGCCAGCAGCCCACCTAGCGCCCTCACAGATACGCAGTATTTT.

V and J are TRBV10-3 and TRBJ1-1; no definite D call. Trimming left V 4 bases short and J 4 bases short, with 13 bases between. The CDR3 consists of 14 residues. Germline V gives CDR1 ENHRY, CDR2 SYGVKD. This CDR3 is CAISGFEGSTEAFF. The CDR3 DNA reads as TGTGCCATCAGTGGTTTTGAGGGCAGCACTGAAGCTTTCTTT.

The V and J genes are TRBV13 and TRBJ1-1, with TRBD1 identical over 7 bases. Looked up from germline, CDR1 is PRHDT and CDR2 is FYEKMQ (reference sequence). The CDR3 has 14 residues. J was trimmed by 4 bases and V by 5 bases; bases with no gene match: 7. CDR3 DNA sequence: TGTGCCAGCAGCCTCATGGACAGGAGCACTGAAGCTTTCTTT. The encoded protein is CASSLMDRSTEAFF. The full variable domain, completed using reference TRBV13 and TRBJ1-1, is AAGVIQSPRHLIKEKRETATLKCYPIPRHDTVYWYQQGPGQDPQFLISFYEKMQSDKGSIPDRFSAQQFSDYHSELNMSSLELGDSALYFCASSLMDRSTEAFFGQGTRLTVV.

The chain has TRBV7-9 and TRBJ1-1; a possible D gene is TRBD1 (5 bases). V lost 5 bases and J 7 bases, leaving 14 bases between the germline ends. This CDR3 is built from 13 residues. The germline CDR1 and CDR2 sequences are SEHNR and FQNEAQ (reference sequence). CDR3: CASSPAGLSEAFF. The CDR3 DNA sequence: TGTGCCAGCAGCCCAGCGGGACTTAGTGAAGCTTTCTTT. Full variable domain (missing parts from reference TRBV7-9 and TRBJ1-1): DTGVSQNPRHKITKRGQNVTFRCDPISEHNRLYWYRQTLGQGPEFLTYFQNEAQLEKSRLLSDRFSAERPKGSFSTLEIQRTEQGDSAMYLCASSPAGLSEAFFGQGTRLTVV.

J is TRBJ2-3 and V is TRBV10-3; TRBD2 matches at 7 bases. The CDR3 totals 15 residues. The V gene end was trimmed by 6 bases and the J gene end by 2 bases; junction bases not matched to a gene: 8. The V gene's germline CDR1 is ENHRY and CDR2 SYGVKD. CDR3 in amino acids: CAISPEGGPTDTQYF. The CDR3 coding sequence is TGTGCCATCAGCCCGGAGGGAGGGCCCACAGATACGCAGTATTTT.

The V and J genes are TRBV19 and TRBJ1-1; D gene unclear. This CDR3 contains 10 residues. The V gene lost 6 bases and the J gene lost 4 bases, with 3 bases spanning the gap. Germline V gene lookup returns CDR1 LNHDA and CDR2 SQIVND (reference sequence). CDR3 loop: CASRATEAFF. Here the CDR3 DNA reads TGTGCCAGTAGGGCCACTGAAGCTTTCTTT.

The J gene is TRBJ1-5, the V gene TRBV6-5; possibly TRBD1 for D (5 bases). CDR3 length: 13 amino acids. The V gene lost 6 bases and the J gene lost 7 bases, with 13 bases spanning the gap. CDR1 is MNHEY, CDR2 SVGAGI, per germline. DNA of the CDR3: TGTGCCAGCAGAGGACGGCCAGGGCAGCCCCAGCATTTT. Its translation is CASRGRPGQPQHF.

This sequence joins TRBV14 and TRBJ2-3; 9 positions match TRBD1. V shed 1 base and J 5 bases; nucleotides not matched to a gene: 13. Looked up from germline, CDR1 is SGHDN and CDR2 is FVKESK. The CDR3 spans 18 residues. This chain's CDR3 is CASSQASLRDRDRDTQYF. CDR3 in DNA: TGTGCCAGCAGCCAAGCCTCCTTAAGGGACAGGGATCGAGATACGCAGTATTTT.

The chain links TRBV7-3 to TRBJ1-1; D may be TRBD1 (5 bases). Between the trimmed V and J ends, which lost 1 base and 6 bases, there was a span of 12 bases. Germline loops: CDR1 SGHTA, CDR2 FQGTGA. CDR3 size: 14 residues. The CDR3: CASSLMPGGAEAFF. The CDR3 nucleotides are TGTGCCAGCAGCTTAATGCCCGGGGGAGCTGAAGCTTTCTTT. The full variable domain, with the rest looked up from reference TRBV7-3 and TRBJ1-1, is GAGVSQTPSNKVTEKGKYVELRCDPISGHTALYWYRQSLGQGPEFLIYFQGTGAADDSGLPNDRFFAVRPEGSVSTLKIQRTERGDSAVYLCASSLMPGGAEAFFGQGTRLTVV.

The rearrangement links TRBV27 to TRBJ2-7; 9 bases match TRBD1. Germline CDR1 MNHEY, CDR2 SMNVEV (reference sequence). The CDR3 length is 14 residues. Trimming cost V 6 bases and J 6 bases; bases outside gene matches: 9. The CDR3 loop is CASSSGQGAIEQYF. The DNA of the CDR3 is TGTGCCAGCAGCTCGGGACAGGGAGCCATCGAGCAGTACTTC.